The rows below give T cell receptor beta chains drawn from one sample of a study of blood T cell repertoires in COVID-19. Measured with immunoSEQ multiplex PCR; TCRdb has only the in-frame clones, and not every one. The sample records fewer than 350,000 clones, roughly nine tenths being singletons. The sequencing sample was made of peripheral blood. The origin of the receptors is a woman aged 25 to 45 with COVID-19, enrolled during active disease. CDR3s include the opening cysteine and the closing phenylalanine or tryptophan. A D gene is named only where the DNA matches it firmly. Clone size is not always given. Where it is, it says once, few, many or a class for expanded clones.

v_call: TRBV5-1; d_call: TRBD2; j_call: TRBJ2-2; clone_size: once; cdr3_aa: CASSLASGYTGELFF; cdr3_nt: TGCGCCAGCAGTCTCGCTAGCGGATACACCGGGGAGCTGTTTTTT
v_call: TRBV6-5; d_call: TRBD2; j_call: TRBJ2-5; clone_size: NA; cdr3_aa: CASSYTASGEETQYF; cdr3_nt: TGTGCCAGCAGTTACACCGCTAGCGGGGAAGAGACCCAGTACTTC
v_call: TRBV19; d_call: NA; j_call: TRBJ1-5; clone_size: few; cdr3_aa: CASRAVSNQPQHF; cdr3_nt: TGTGCCAGTCGCGCGGTTAGCAATCAGCCCCAGCATTTT
v_call: TRBV21-1; d_call: NA; j_call: TRBJ1-5; clone_size: NA; cdr3_aa: CASSNLKSNQPQHF; cdr3_nt: TGTGCCAGCAGCAATCTAAAGAGCAATCAGCCCCAGCATTTT
v_call: TRBV18; d_call: TRBD1; j_call: TRBJ1-2; clone_size: NA; cdr3_aa: CASSPYRGNGYTF; cdr3_nt: TGTGCCAGCTCCCCGTACAGGGGTAATGGCTACACCTTC
v_call: TRBV7-2; d_call: NA; j_call: TRBJ1-6; clone_size: NA; cdr3_aa: CASHLGGGSPLHF; cdr3_nt: TGTGCCAGCCATTTAGGGGGGGGTTCACCCCTCCACTTT
v_call: TRBV27; d_call: TRBD1; j_call: TRBJ1-3; clone_size: NA; cdr3_aa: CASSRTGGSDTIYF; cdr3_nt: TGTGCCAGCAGTCGGACAGGGGGATCAGACACCATATATTTT
v_call: TRBV2; d_call: NA; j_call: TRBJ2-5; clone_size: NA; cdr3_aa: CASSERLGGETQYF; cdr3_nt: TGTGCCAGCAGTGAAAGACTAGGAGGAGAGACCCAGTACTTC
v_call: TRBV18; d_call: TRBD2; j_call: TRBJ2-7; clone_size: NA; cdr3_aa: CASSGGLAGSYEQYF; cdr3_nt: TGTGCCAGCTCAGGAGGACTAGCGGGGTCTTACGAGCAGTACTTC
v_call: TRBV10-3; d_call: NA; j_call: TRBJ2-1; clone_size: NA; cdr3_aa: CAISLTGNEQFF; cdr3_nt: TGTGCCATCAGCCTCACAGGGAATGAGCAGTTCTTC
v_call: TRBV6-5; d_call: NA; j_call: TRBJ2-2; clone_size: NA; cdr3_aa: CASKGVPGELFF; cdr3_nt: TGTGCCAGCAAGGGGGTCCCCGGGGAGCTGTTTTTT
v_call: TRBV29-1; d_call: NA; j_call: TRBJ1-5; clone_size: NA; cdr3_aa: CSVGAGADQPQHF; cdr3_nt: TGCAGCGTTGGGGCAGGGGCTGATCAGCCCCAGCATTTT
v_call: TRBV18; d_call: NA; j_call: TRBJ2-5; clone_size: NA; cdr3_aa: CASSPRGIQETQYF; cdr3_nt: TGTGCCAGCTCACCCAGAGGTATACAAGAGACCCAGTACTTC
v_call: TRBV28; d_call: TRBD1; j_call: TRBJ1-5; clone_size: NA; cdr3_aa: CASSLGQGNNQPQHF; cdr3_nt: TGTGCCAGCAGTTTAGGACAGGGAAACAATCAGCCCCAGCATTTT
v_call: TRBV7-2; d_call: NA; j_call: TRBJ2-1; clone_size: once; cdr3_aa: CASSLVSGRDGFF; cdr3_nt: TGTGCCAGCAGCTTAGTTTCGGGGAGAGATGGGTTCTTC
v_call: TRBV3-1/TRBV3-2; d_call: NA; j_call: TRBJ1-2; clone_size: NA; cdr3_aa: CASSQAPQGSGYTF; cdr3_nt: TGTGCCAGCAGCCAAGCACCCCAGGGGAGCGGCTACACCTTC
v_call: TRBV7-9; d_call: NA; j_call: TRBJ2-5; clone_size: NA; cdr3_aa: CASSRTGTFEETQYF; cdr3_nt: TGTGCCAGCAGTCGTACCGGGACTTTCGAAGAGACCCAGTACTTC
v_call: TRBV10-3; d_call: TRBD1; j_call: TRBJ1-3; clone_size: NA; cdr3_aa: CAIRGTGFFGNTIYF; cdr3_nt: TGTGCCATCAGAGGGACAGGGTTCTTCGGAAACACCATATATTTT
v_call: TRBV5-6; d_call: TRBD1; j_call: TRBJ2-1; clone_size: NA; cdr3_aa: CASKTGGSPMKEQFF; cdr3_nt: TGTGCCAGCAAAACAGGGGGGAGCCCAATGAAGGAGCAGTTCTTC
v_call: TRBV7-9; d_call: NA; j_call: TRBJ2-3; clone_size: NA; cdr3_aa: CASVRQTNTDTQYF; cdr3_nt: TGTGCCAGCGTCCGACAAACCAACACAGATACGCAGTATTTT
v_call: TRBV19; d_call: NA; j_call: TRBJ2-2; clone_size: NA; cdr3_aa: CACGWSAGELFF; cdr3_nt: TGTGCTTGCGGGTGGTCGGCGGGGGAGCTGTTTTTT
v_call: TRBV19; d_call: NA; j_call: TRBJ2-7; clone_size: once; cdr3_aa: CASSMGLVSSYEQYF; cdr3_nt: TGTGCCAGTAGTATGGGACTCGTGAGCTCCTACGAGCAGTACTTC
v_call: TRBV6-5; d_call: TRBD1; j_call: TRBJ1-2; clone_size: NA; cdr3_aa: CASTPDRVGYTF; cdr3_nt: TGTGCCAGCACCCCGGACAGGGTTGGCTACACCTTC
v_call: TRBV9; d_call: NA; j_call: TRBJ1-1; clone_size: NA; cdr3_aa: CASSVVGGSMNTEAFF; cdr3_nt: TGTGCCAGCAGCGTAGTTGGAGGGAGCATGAACACTGAAGCTTTCTTT
v_call: TRBV4-1; d_call: TRBD1; j_call: TRBJ2-7; clone_size: NA; cdr3_aa: CASSPLNQGTGNEQYF; cdr3_nt: TGCGCCAGCAGCCCCTTAAACCAGGGGACAGGAAACGAGCAGTACTTC
v_call: TRBV18; d_call: NA; j_call: TRBJ2-3; clone_size: NA; cdr3_aa: CASSPRNGGADTQYF; cdr3_nt: TGTGCCAGCTCACCGAGGAATGGAGGGGCAGATACGCAGTATTTT
v_call: TRBV9; d_call: TRBD1; j_call: TRBJ1-5; clone_size: NA; cdr3_aa: CASSEGQGSNQPQHF; cdr3_nt: TGTGCCAGCAGCGAGGGACAGGGGAGCAATCAGCCCCAGCATTTT
v_call: TRBV5-1; d_call: TRBD1; j_call: TRBJ2-1; clone_size: once; cdr3_aa: CASSSQGNEQFF; cdr3_nt: TGCGCCAGCAGCTCACAGGGGAATGAGCAGTTCTTC
v_call: TRBV28; d_call: TRBD1; j_call: TRBJ2-3; clone_size: NA; cdr3_aa: CASSFSGTARGTDTQYF; cdr3_nt: TGTGCCAGCAGTTTCTCCGGGACAGCACGAGGGACAGATACGCAGTATTTT
v_call: TRBV19; d_call: NA; j_call: TRBJ1-4; clone_size: NA; cdr3_aa: CASSMEGEGVYSEKLFF; cdr3_nt: TGTGCCAGTAGTATGGAGGGCGAGGGAGTATATAGTGAAAAACTGTTTTTT
v_call: TRBV5-5; d_call: TRBD2; j_call: TRBJ2-1; clone_size: NA; cdr3_aa: CASSPRGGLSYNEQFF; cdr3_nt: TGTGCCAGCAGCCCTCGGGGGGGGCTTTCCTACAATGAGCAGTTCTTC
v_call: TRBV10-1; d_call: NA; j_call: TRBJ1-1; clone_size: few; cdr3_aa: CASSEAYNTEAFF; cdr3_nt: TGCGCCAGCAGTGAAGCGTACAACACTGAAGCTTTCTTT
v_call: TRBV5-6; d_call: TRBD1; j_call: TRBJ2-1; clone_size: NA; cdr3_aa: CASSFEERRTGQQFF; cdr3_nt: TGTGCCAGCAGCTTCGAAGAAAGGAGGACAGGGCAGCAGTTCTTC
v_call: TRBV11-2; d_call: NA; j_call: TRBJ1-1; clone_size: NA; cdr3_aa: CASRFHGGDNAEAFF; cdr3_nt: TGTGCCAGCAGGTTTCATGGGGGCGATAACGCTGAAGCTTTCTTT
v_call: TRBV18; d_call: NA; j_call: TRBJ2-7; clone_size: NA; cdr3_aa: CASSQSGQAYEQYF; cdr3_nt: TGTGCCAGCTCTCAAAGCGGGCAGGCCTACGAGCAGTACTTC
v_call: TRBV2; d_call: NA; j_call: TRBJ1-5; clone_size: NA; cdr3_aa: CASFNGQGDQPQHF; cdr3_nt: TGTGCCAGCTTTAACGGGCAGGGTGATCAGCCCCAGCATTTT
v_call: TRBV18; d_call: TRBD1; j_call: TRBJ2-1; clone_size: once; cdr3_aa: CASSFRTGVYEQFF; cdr3_nt: TGTGCCAGCTCATTTAGGACAGGGGTCTATGAGCAGTTCTTC
v_call: TRBV21-1; d_call: NA; j_call: TRBJ2-3; clone_size: NA; cdr3_aa: CASSKAAGGASRDTQYF; cdr3_nt: TGTGCCAGCAGCAAAGCGGCTGGGGGGGCTAGCCGGGATACGCAGTATTTT
v_call: TRBV2; d_call: NA; j_call: TRBJ2-2; clone_size: NA; cdr3_aa: CASTQNPGELFF; cdr3_nt: TGTGCCAGCACACAGAACCCCGGGGAGCTGTTTTTT
v_call: TRBV12-3/TRBV12-4; d_call: NA; j_call: TRBJ1-5; clone_size: NA; cdr3_aa: CASSPVRGSPQHF; cdr3_nt: TGTGCCAGCAGTCCCGTTCGAGGGTCGCCCCAGCATTTT
v_call: TRBV6-5; d_call: NA; j_call: TRBJ1-6; clone_size: NA; cdr3_aa: CASRRGSSYNSPLHF; cdr3_nt: TGTGCCAGCAGGCGTGGGAGCTCCTATAATTCACCCCTCCACTTT
v_call: TRBV5-1; d_call: TRBD1; j_call: TRBJ1-1; clone_size: few; cdr3_aa: CASTQDRSNTEAFF; cdr3_nt: TGCGCCAGCACCCAGGACAGGTCGAACACTGAAGCTTTCTTT
v_call: TRBV19; d_call: TRBD2; j_call: TRBJ2-4; clone_size: once; cdr3_aa: CASSISGGARAAKNIQYF; cdr3_nt: TGTGCCAGTAGTATTTCCGGGGGGGCTAGGGCGGCCAAAAACATTCAGTACTTC
v_call: TRBV14; d_call: NA; j_call: TRBJ2-7; clone_size: few; cdr3_aa: CASSQRDTRTYEQYF; cdr3_nt: TGTGCCAGCAGCCAGAGGGACACCCGCACCTACGAGCAGTACTTC
v_call: TRBV5-5; d_call: NA; j_call: TRBJ2-3; clone_size: NA; cdr3_aa: CASSLDSPADTQYF; cdr3_nt: TGTGCCAGCAGCTTGGACAGCCCGGCAGATACGCAGTATTTT
v_call: TRBV5-6; d_call: TRBD2; j_call: TRBJ2-3; clone_size: once; cdr3_aa: CASSIAGAADTQYF; cdr3_nt: TGTGCCAGCAGTATAGCGGGGGCGGCAGATACGCAGTATTTT
v_call: TRBV5-5; d_call: NA; j_call: TRBJ1-1; clone_size: NA; cdr3_aa: CASSFVPGGNTEAFF; cdr3_nt: TGTGCCAGCAGCTTTGTCCCGGGGGGGAACACTGAAGCTTTCTTT
v_call: TRBV18; d_call: NA; j_call: TRBJ2-3; clone_size: NA; cdr3_aa: CASSPRTSTDTQYF; cdr3_nt: TGTGCCAGCTCACCCCGGACAAGCACAGATACGCAGTATTTT
v_call: TRBV5-1; d_call: NA; j_call: TRBJ2-7; clone_size: NA; cdr3_aa: CASSLAGRDYEQYF; cdr3_nt: TGCGCCAGCAGCTTGGCAGGCAGGGACTACGAGCAGTACTTC
v_call: TRBV4-1; d_call: NA; j_call: TRBJ2-5; clone_size: NA; cdr3_aa: CASSGGLRETQYF; cdr3_nt: TGCGCCAGCAGCGGGGGGTTACGAGAGACCCAGTACTTC
v_call: TRBV3-1/TRBV3-2; d_call: TRBD1; j_call: TRBJ1-6; clone_size: NA; cdr3_aa: CASSLQGSFSPLHF; cdr3_nt: TGTGCCAGCAGCTTACAGGGGTCTTTTTCACCCCTCCACTTT
v_call: TRBV12-3/TRBV12-4; d_call: NA; j_call: TRBJ1-2; clone_size: NA; cdr3_aa: CASRRGGTYGYTF; cdr3_nt: TGTGCCAGCCGGCGGGGAGGGACCTATGGCTACACCTTC
v_call: TRBV6-4; d_call: NA; j_call: TRBJ2-6; clone_size: NA; cdr3_aa: CASSLAMGANVLTF; cdr3_nt: TGTGCCAGCAGTCTAGCGATGGGGGCCAACGTCCTGACTTTC
v_call: TRBV7-2; d_call: TRBD2; j_call: TRBJ2-4; clone_size: NA; cdr3_aa: CASSYHDGLAGGQNIQYF; cdr3_nt: TGTGCCAGCAGCTACCACGACGGACTAGCGGGGGGTCAAAACATTCAGTACTTC
v_call: TRBV7-9; d_call: TRBD1; j_call: TRBJ2-4; clone_size: NA; cdr3_aa: CASSSRTGAKNIQYF; cdr3_nt: TGTGCCAGCAGCTCACGGACAGGGGCCAAAAACATTCAGTACTTC
v_call: TRBV19; d_call: TRBD1; j_call: TRBJ1-1; clone_size: NA; cdr3_aa: CASSPYRGRGGIGSTEAFF; cdr3_nt: TGTGCCAGTAGCCCTTACAGGGGTAGGGGTGGGATCGGGAGCACTGAAGCTTTCTTT
v_call: TRBV10-1; d_call: NA; j_call: TRBJ2-3; clone_size: NA; cdr3_aa: CASSEMGEADTQYF; cdr3_nt: TGCGCCAGCAGTGAGATGGGGGAGGCGGATACGCAGTATTTT